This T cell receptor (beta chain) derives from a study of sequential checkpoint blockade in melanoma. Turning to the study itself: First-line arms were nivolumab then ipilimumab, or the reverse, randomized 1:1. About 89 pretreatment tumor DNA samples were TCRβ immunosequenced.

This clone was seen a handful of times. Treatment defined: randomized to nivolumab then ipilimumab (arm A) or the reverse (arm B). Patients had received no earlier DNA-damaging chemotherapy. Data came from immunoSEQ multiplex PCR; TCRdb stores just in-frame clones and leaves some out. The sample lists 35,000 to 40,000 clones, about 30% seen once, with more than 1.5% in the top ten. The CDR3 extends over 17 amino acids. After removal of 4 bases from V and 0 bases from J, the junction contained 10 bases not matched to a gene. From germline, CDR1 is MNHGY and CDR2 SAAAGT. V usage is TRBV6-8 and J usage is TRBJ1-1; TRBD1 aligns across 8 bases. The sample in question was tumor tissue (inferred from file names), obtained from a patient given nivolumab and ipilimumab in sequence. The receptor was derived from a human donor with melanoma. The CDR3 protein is CASSFPTGALMNTEAFF. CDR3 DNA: TGTGCCAGCAGTTTTCCGACAGGGGCACTTATGAACACTGAAGCTTTCTTT.